This entry is about one T cell receptor beta chain. In the study's own analysis: Cell counts per sample came from amplifying reference gene primers. Profiled with immunoSEQ multiplex PCR; TCRdb holds only in-frame clones, not every one. That table is the source of V, J and clone size, and D and trimming were worked out from the DNA. The sample holds some 80,000 clones; about 86% are singletons and the top ten take around 17%. This sample was included in a study of blood T cell repertoires in COVID-19. At the level of the study: PBMCs, B-cell-depleted T cells, or T cells provided the cDNA or gDNA that made up the material.

V shed 4 bases and J 5 bases; nucleotides not matched to a gene: 19. CDR1 is SGHRS, CDR2 YFSETQ, per germline. CDR3 length equals 19 residues. The clonotype originates from a human donor in a cohort sampled during active COVID-19. The chain combines TRBV5-1 with TRBJ2-7; 12 bases align to TRBD1. Sequenced input: peripheral blood. CDR3 nucleotide sequence: TGCGCCAGCAGCCCTCACCGGGACAGGGGGCTTCGAGCGGGAAACGAGCAGTACTTC. Residues: CASSPHRDRGLRAGNEQYF.